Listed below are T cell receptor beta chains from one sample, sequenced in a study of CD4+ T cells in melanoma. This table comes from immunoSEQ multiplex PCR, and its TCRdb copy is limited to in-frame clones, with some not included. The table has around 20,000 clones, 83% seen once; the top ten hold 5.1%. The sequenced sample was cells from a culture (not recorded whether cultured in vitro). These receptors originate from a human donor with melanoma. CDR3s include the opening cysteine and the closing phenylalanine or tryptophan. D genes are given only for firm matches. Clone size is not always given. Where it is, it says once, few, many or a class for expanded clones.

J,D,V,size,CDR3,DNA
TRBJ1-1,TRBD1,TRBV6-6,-,CASSPDRANTEAFF,TGTGCCAGCAGTCCCGACAGGGCTAACACTGAAGCTTTCTTT
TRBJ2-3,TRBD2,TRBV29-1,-,CSARLQRGGTDTQYF,TGCAGCGCCCGGCTGCAGCGGGGGGGCACAGATACGCAGTATTTT
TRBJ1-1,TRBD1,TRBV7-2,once,CASSLSGTGGEGTEAFF,TGTGCCAGCAGCTTATCCGGGACAGGGGGCGAGGGAACTGAAGCTTTCTTT
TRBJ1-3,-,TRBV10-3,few,CAISESAGNRNTIYF,TGTGCCATCAGTGAGTCGGCGGGGAATAGAAACACCATATATTTT
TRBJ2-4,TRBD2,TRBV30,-,CAWSPLAGVAKNIQYF,TGTGCCTGGAGTCCACTAGCGGGGGTAGCCAAAAACATTCAGTACTTC
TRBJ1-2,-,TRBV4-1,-,CASSQDRRQGFDGYTF,TGCGCCAGCAGCCAAGATCGACGCCAGGGTTTCGATGGCTACACCTTC
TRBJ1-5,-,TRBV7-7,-,CASSLARGLSWGNQPQHF,TGTGCCAGCAGCTTGGCCCGAGGACTTTCCTGGGGCAATCAGCCCCAGCATTTT
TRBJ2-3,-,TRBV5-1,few,CASSLAGRDTQYF,TGCGCCAGCAGCTTGGCCGGGAGAGATACGCAGTATTTT
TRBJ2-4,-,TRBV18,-,CASSPFTAPGNIQYF,TGTGCCAGCTCACCATTCACGGCCCCCGGGAACATTCAGTACTTC
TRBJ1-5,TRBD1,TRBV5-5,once,CASSQGVNQPQHF,TGTGCCAGCAGTCAGGGGGTAAATCAGCCCCAGCATTTT
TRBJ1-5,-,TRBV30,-,CAWAELGFNQPQHF,TGTGCCTGGGCTGAGTTAGGGTTCAATCAGCCCCAGCATTTT
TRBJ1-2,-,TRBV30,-,CAWSRQSTNYGYTF,TGTGCCTGGAGTAGACAGTCTACAAACTATGGCTACACCTTC
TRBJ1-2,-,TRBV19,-,CASSIDGRVRGYTF,TGTGCCAGTAGTATAGACGGCAGGGTAAGGGGCTACACCTTC
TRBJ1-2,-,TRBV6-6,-,CASSSDTVYGYTF,TGTGCCAGCAGTTCGGACACCGTCTATGGCTACACCTTC
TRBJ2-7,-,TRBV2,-,CASVDRPYGSYEQYF,TGTGCCAGCGTCGACCGACCCTACGGGAGCTACGAGCAGTACTTC
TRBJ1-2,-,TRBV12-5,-,CASGHQGTANYGYTF,TGTGCTAGTGGCCACCAGGGTACGGCTAACTATGGCTACACCTTC
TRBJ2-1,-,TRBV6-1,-,CASSEVPVLSEQFF,TGTGCCAGCAGTGAGGTGCCGGTTTTGAGCGAGCAGTTCTTC
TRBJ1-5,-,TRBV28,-,CASSLPPPQPQHF,TGTGCCAGCAGTTTACCCCCCCCTCAGCCCCAGCATTTT
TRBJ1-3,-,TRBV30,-,CAWSVEGNTIYF,TGTGCCTGGAGTGTGGAGGGAAACACCATATATTTT
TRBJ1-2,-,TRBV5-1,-,CASSLGGYYGYTF,TGCGCCAGCAGCTTGGGGGGGTACTATGGCTACACCTTC
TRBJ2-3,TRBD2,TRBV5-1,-,CASSLQAGEDTQYF,TGCGCCAGCAGCTTGCAGGCGGGGGAAGATACGCAGTATTTT
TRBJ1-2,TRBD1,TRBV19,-,CASSATGTYGYTF,TGTGCCAGTAGCGCGACAGGGACATATGGCTACACCTTC
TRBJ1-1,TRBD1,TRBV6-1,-,CASRWTGRAEAFF,TGTGCCAGCAGATGGACAGGCCGCGCTGAAGCTTTCTTT
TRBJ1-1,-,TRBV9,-,CASSVGGTGFEAFF,TGTGCCAGCAGCGTAGGAGGTACGGGGTTTGAAGCTTTCTTT
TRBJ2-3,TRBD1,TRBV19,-,CASTKGTGWNTQYF,TGTGCCAGTACCAAGGGGACAGGGTGGAATACGCAGTATTTT
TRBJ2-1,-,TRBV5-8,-,CASSGGGSYNEQFF,TGTGCCAGCAGCGGGGGCGGATCCTACAATGAGCAGTTCTTC
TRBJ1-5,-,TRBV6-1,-,CASIGFRNQPQHF,TGTGCCAGCATAGGATTCCGGAATCAGCCCCAGCATTTT
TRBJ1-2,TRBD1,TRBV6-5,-,CAISTGAKRDGYTF,TGTGCCATTTCGACAGGGGCCAAAAGGGATGGCTACACCTTC
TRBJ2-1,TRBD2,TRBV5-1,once,CASSGGLASVSEQFF,TGCGCCAGCAGCGGGGGACTAGCAAGTGTCTCTGAGCAGTTCTTC
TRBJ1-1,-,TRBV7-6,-,CASSSHSRETEAFF,TGTGCCAGCAGCTCCCATTCCCGCGAGACTGAAGCTTTCTTT